This entry lists 20 T cell receptor beta chains sequenced from one sample in a study of blood T cell repertoires in COVID-19. This table comes from immunoSEQ multiplex PCR, and its TCRdb copy is limited to in-frame clones, with some not included. The table has about 240,000 clones, 75% to 85% seen once. Input material: peripheral blood. The receptor source for this set is a man aged 50 to 60 with COVID-19, enrolled during active disease.

In this sample, this clone turned up once. The CDR3 here is CAASGRSGGAKETQYF. The CDR3 DNA follows: TGTGCCGCCTCCGGTCGAAGCGGGGGGGCCAAAGAGACCCAGTACTTC. The genes are TRBV19 and TRBJ2-5; TRBD2 aligns across 10 bases. The V segment lost 11 bases and the J segment 3 bases; nucleotides outside the gene matches: 15. The germline CDR1 and CDR2 sequences are LNHDA and SQIVND (reference sequence). The CDR3 has 16 amino acids.

The chain links TRBV21-1 to TRBJ1-3. TRBV21-1 is a pseudogene segment. There are 13 residues in the CDR3. In DNA form, the CDR3 reads TGTGCCAGCAGCAAATTCGCGGGAAACACCATATATTTT. It encodes CASSKFAGNTIYF.

The rearrangement joins TRBV5-5 to TRBJ2-1; weak D call: TRBD1 (6 bases). The CDR3 loop spans 16 amino acids. V was shortened by 2 bases and J by 5 bases, with 17 bases between the two germline ends. Germline V CDR1 and CDR2: SGHKS, YYEKEE (reference sequence). Here the CDR3 reads CASSFITPGHHNEQFF. The CDR3 bases are TGTGCCAGCAGCTTCATAACCCCGGGACACCACAATGAGCAGTTCTTC.

The rearrangement joins TRBV25-1 to TRBJ1-6; D remains ambiguous. The germline V and J ends were trimmed by 1 base and 2 bases, with 6 bases remaining between them. Germline lookup yields CDR1 MGHDK and CDR2 SYGVNS. The length of the CDR3 is 15 residues. This CDR3 reads CASSEFTAYNSPLHF. Here the CDR3 DNA reads TGTGCCAGCAGTGAATTTACGGCCTATAATTCACCCCTCCACTTT.

The chain carries TRBV27 and TRBJ2-5, with D tentatively TRBD2 (6 bases). Germline CDR1 is MNHEY and CDR2 is SMNVEV (reference sequence). CDR3 length equals 16 residues. The ends were cut back, 4 bases at V and 0 bases at J, with 15 bases in the middle. As DNA, the CDR3 is TGTGCCAGCAGTTCGCTCGTCCGGGACTACCAAGAGACCCAGTACTTC. This gives the protein CASSSLVRDYQETQYF.

The chain combines TRBV19 with TRBJ2-1, with 9 positions matching TRBD2. V lost 5 bases, J lost 7 bases, and 9 bases stayed unmatched. The CDR3 loop spans 15 amino acids. Germline CDR1 LNHDA, CDR2 SQIVND (reference sequence). The CDR3 DNA sequence: TGTGCCAGTAGTTCGAGACTAGCGGTGGGGAATGAGCAGTTCTTC. It yields the protein CASSSRLAVGNEQFF.

This clone was recorded a few times. The chain couples TRBV19 to TRBJ2-7, with 9 nucleotides matching TRBD1. The V segment lost 10 bases and the J segment 3 bases; nucleotides outside the gene matches: 10. The CDR3 has 14 amino acids. Per the germline V gene, CDR1 is LNHDA and CDR2 is SQIVND (reference sequence). CDR3 coding DNA: TGTGCCACCTCCCCCGACAGGGGGTACTACGAGCAGTACTTC. Protein sequence: CATSPDRGYYEQYF.

The chain combines TRBV5-1 with TRBJ2-3; 9 nucleotides match TRBD1. The V and J ends lost 4 bases and 5 bases, in that order; junction bases with no gene match: 8. The CDR3 has 15 amino acids. Germline V gene data show CDR1 as SGHRS and CDR2 as YFSETQ. The CDR3: CASSITGGFRDTQYF. The DNA of the CDR3 is TGCGCCAGCAGCATAACAGGGGGCTTTAGAGATACGCAGTATTTT. Drawing the rest from reference TRBV5-1 and TRBJ2-3, the complete variable domain is KAGVTQTPRYLIKTRGQQVTLSCSPISGHRSVSWYQQTPGQGLQFLFEYFSETQRNKGNFPGRFSGRQFSNSRSEMNVSTLELGDSALYLCASSITGGFRDTQYFGPGTRLTVL.

This rearrangement joins TRBV4-2 to TRBJ2-5; 8 bases map to TRBD1. The germline V gene has CDR1 LGHNA and CDR2 YNFKEQ. The CDR3 runs to 15 residues. V was pared by 4 bases and J by 4 bases, with 8 bases of the junction left unmatched. The CDR3 bases are TGTGCCAGCAGCCTTGCCTCGGACAGGGTAGAGACCCAGTACTTC. Its protein is CASSLASDRVETQYF.

This clone was counted at least ten times. This rearrangement joins TRBV4-3 to TRBJ1-5, with TRBD1 as a possible D gene (6 bases). Germline V lookup: CDR1 LGHNA, CDR2 YSLEER. Trimming shortened V by 0 bases and J by 1 base, and 13 bases separated the two germline ends. This CDR3 comprises 17 residues. The CDR3 DNA reads as TGCGCCAGCAGCCAAGATCCGGGGCAGGGGAGCAATCAGCCCCAGCATTTT. Protein product: CASSQDPGQGSNQPQHF.

This sequence joins TRBV5-4 and TRBJ2-1; TRBD2 aligns across 7 bases. V gave up 5 bases and J gave up 10 bases; unmatched junction bases: 9. The CDR3 spans 13 residues. Germline V CDR1 and CDR2: SGHNT, YYREEE (reference sequence). CDR3 region: CASSWPPSGEQFF. CDR3 nucleotide sequence: TGTGCCAGCAGTTGGCCCCCTAGCGGCGAGCAGTTCTTC.

This clone was observed a handful of times. The J gene is TRBJ1-6, the V gene TRBV2, with 9 positions matching TRBD1. The CDR3 is 18 amino acids. With 3 bases clipped from V and 11 bases from J, the junction kept 17 bases outside the gene matches. Germline values: CDR1 SNHLY, CDR2 FYNNEI. The CDR3 reads CASSDGTGSPNSLTPLHF. The CDR3, as DNA: TGTGCCAGCAGTGACGGGACAGGGTCTCCTAATTCCCTTACACCCCTCCACTTT.

The gene calls are TRBV6-5 and TRBJ1-1, with TRBD1 matching 8 bases. From germline, CDR1 is MNHEY and CDR2 SVGAGI. V lost 9 bases to trimming and J lost 1 base; unmatched junction nucleotides: 4. The CDR3 sequence is 13 residues long. This CDR3 reads CASWTGTNTEAFF. The CDR3 DNA reads TGTGCCAGTTGGACAGGGACGAACACTGAAGCTTTCTTT.

On this clone: The identical CDR3 is also encoded by other nucleotide sequences in the sample. The rearrangement links TRBV3-1 (or the pseudogene TRBV3-2) to TRBJ2-7, with 7 bases matching TRBD1. V was clipped by 1 base and J by 2 bases; unmatched bases: 2. Germline V gene data show CDR1 as LGHDT and CDR2 as YNNKEL (reference sequence). This CDR3 has 14 residues. The CDR3 DNA follows: TGTGCCAGCAGCCAAGGGACAGGCCCCTACGAGCAGTACTTC. It encodes CASSQGTGPYEQYF.

The V gene is TRBV2, the J gene TRBJ2-7, with 8 bases that match TRBD1. The CDR3 extends over 15 amino acids. Trimming cost V 5 bases and J 5 bases; bases outside gene matches: 11. Looked up from germline, CDR1 is SNHLY and CDR2 is FYNNEI. The CDR3 spells CASSRSDRVAHEQYF. CDR3 nucleotides: TGTGCCAGCAGTAGGTCGGACAGGGTAGCTCACGAGCAGTACTTC. The whole variable domain, remainder taken from reference TRBV2 and TRBJ2-7, is EPEVTQTPSHQVTQMGQEVILRCVPISNHLYFYWYRQILGQKVEFLVSFYNNEISEKSEIFDDQFSVERPDGSNFTLKIRSTKLEDSAMYFCASSRSDRVAHEQYFGPGTRLTVT.

The rearrangement uses TRBV6-5 and TRBJ1-4; D unresolved. Germline V CDR1 and CDR2: MNHEY, SVGAGI. CDR3 size: 13 residues. Deletions cut 10 bases from V and 7 bases from J, with 16 bases between. CDR3 in DNA: TGTGCCACGCGGGAGGCCCTTCGTGAAAAACTGTTTTTT. Protein product: CATREALREKLFF.

The genes are TRBV9 and TRBJ1-1; 7 bases map to TRBD1. The CDR3 is made up of 14 amino acids. In germline, CDR1 is SGDLS, CDR2 YYNGEE. V shed 1 base and J 4 bases; nucleotides not matched to a gene: 4. Written as DNA, the CDR3 is TGTGCCAGCAGCGTATCTCCAGGGGGCACTGAAGCTTTCTTT. Amino acids: CASSVSPGGTEAFF.

The chain links TRBV6-1 to TRBJ1-5; no definite D call. Germline-derived CDR1 and CDR2 are MNHNS and SASEGT. V was pared by 1 base and J by 1 base, with 11 bases between. This CDR3 contains 16 residues. CDR3 sequence: CASSEELIGSNQPQHF. The CDR3 nucleotides are TGTGCCAGCAGTGAAGAATTAATCGGGAGCAATCAGCCCCAGCATTTT.

This rearrangement joins TRBV7-9 to TRBJ2-1; D possibly corresponds to TRBD2 (6 bases). The CDR3 length is 14 residues. CDR1 is SEHNR, CDR2 FQNEAQ, per germline (reference sequence). The V gene lost 4 bases and the J gene lost 0 bases, with 7 bases spanning the gap. CDR3 sequence (DNA): TGTGCCAGCAGCTGGAGGGACTCCTACAATGAGCAGTTCTTC. Amino acids: CASSWRDSYNEQFF.

This chain joins TRBV9 and TRBJ2-3; possible D gene TRBD1, 6 bases. Looked up from germline, CDR1 is SGDLS and CDR2 is YYNGEE. The length of the CDR3 is 16 residues. V shed 4 bases and J shed 4 bases, with 19 bases lying between them. The CDR3 spells CASSPNSGDISDTQYF. The CDR3 nucleotides are TGTGCCAGCAGCCCTAACTCAGGGGATATCTCAGATACGCAGTATTTT.